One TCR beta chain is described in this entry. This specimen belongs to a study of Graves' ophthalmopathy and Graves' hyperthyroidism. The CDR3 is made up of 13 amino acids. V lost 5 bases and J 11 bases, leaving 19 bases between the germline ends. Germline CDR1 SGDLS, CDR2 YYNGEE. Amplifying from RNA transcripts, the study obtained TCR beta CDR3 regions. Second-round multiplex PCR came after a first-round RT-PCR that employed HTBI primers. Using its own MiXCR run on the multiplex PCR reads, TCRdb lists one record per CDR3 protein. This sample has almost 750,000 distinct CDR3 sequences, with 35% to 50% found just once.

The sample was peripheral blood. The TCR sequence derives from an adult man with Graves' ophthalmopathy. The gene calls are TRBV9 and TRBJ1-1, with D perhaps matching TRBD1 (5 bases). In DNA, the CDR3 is TGTGCCAGCAGTCGAGAATCGGGGGGAGGGGCTTTCTTT. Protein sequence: CASSRESGGGAFF.